This T cell receptor (beta chain) was documented in a study of identical twins. The sample holds many counts of this clonotype. Its matching antigen is unknown. Study-level points and caveats: Beta out-of-frame sequences displayed a weaker excess of sharing between twins. Out-of-frame alpha sequences shared between twins exhibited an excess of low generation probability.

V shed 4 bases, J shed 7 bases, and the junction held 4 bases outside the gene matches. This CDR3 region has 14 residues. A universal primer site came from template switching; cDNA carried unique molecular identifiers. MiXCR was run by TCRdb on the 5' RACE reads, yielding one entry per CDR3 protein. The table lists 460,000 or so distinct CDR3 sequences, approximately 15% of them singletons. These records were also assigned to another study, of yellow fever vaccine responses in identical twins.

This clonotype was sampled from a woman between 18 and 29 years old in good health. The chain has TRBV12-3 or TRBV12-4 and TRBJ2-1; TRBD1 matches at 10 bases. Sequencing was carried out using CD4+ T cells sorted from blood. CDR3 loop: CASSSGQGRNEQFF. The CDR3 DNA follows: TGTGCCAGCAGTTCGGGACAGGGGAGGAATGAGCAGTTCTTC.